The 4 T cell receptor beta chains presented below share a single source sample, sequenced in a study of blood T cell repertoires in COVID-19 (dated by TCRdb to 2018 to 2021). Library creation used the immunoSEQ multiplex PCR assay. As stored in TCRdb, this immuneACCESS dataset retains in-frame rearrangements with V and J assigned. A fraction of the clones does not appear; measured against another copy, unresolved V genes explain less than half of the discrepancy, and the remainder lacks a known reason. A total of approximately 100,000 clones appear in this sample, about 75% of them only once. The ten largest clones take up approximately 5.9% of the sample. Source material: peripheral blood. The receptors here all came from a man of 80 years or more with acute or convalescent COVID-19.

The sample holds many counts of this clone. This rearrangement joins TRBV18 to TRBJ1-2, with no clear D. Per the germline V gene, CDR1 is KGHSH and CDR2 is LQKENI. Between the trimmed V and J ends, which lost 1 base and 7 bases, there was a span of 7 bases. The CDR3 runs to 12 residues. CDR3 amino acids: CASSPREIGYTF. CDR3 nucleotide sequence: TGTGCCAGCTCACCACGAGAGATTGGCTACACCTTC.

The CDR3 here is CASSNRDTEAFF. The CDR3 DNA reads as TGTGCCAGCAGCAATCGGGACACTGAAGCTTTCTTT. The J gene is TRBJ1-1, the V gene TRBV12-3 or TRBV12-4; D is ambiguous. This CDR3 comprises 12 residues. V gave up 6 bases and J gave up 3 bases, with 8 bases separating them.

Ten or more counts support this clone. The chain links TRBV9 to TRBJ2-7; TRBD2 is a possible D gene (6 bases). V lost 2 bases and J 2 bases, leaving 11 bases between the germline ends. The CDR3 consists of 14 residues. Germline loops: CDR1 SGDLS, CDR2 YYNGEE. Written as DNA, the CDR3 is TGTGCCAGCAGCGTCCGACTAGGCGCCTACGAGCAGTACTTC. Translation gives CASSVRLGAYEQYF. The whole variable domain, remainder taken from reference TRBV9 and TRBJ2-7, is DSGVTQTPKHLITATGQRVTLRCSPRSGDLSVYWYQQSLDQGLQFLIQYYNGEERAKGNILERFSAQQFPDLHSELNLSSLELGDSALYFCASSVRLGAYEQYFGPGTRLTVT.

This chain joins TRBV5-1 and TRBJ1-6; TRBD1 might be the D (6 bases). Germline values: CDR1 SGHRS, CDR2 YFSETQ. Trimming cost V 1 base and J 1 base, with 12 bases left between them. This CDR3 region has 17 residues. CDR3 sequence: CASSLFEGGSYNSPLHF. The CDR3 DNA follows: TGCGCCAGCAGCTTGTTCGAAGGGGGATCCTATAATTCACCCCTCCACTTT. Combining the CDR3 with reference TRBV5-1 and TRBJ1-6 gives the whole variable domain KAGVTQTPRYLIKTRGQQVTLSCSPISGHRSVSWYQQTPGQGLQFLFEYFSETQRNKGNFPGRFSGRQFSNSRSEMNVSTLELGDSALYLCASSLFEGGSYNSPLHFGNGTRLTVT.